This is a list of T cell receptor beta chains from one sample in a study of blood T cell repertoires in COVID-19. TCRdb keeps only in-frame clones here, not all; method: immunoSEQ multiplex PCR. The sample shows roughly 380,000 clones, roughly 86% of them seen only once. Source material: PBMCs or T cells enriched from blood (not recorded which). Receptors were obtained from a man aged 25-45 years who had recovered from COVID-19. The CDR3 runs from the conserved cysteine through the conserved F or W. D genes are given only for firm matches. Part of the rows lack a size; the others show once, few, many or a class for expanded clones.

- - TRBJ1-1 TRBV7-2 TGTGCCAGCAGCGGACGGGACACTAACACTGAAGCTTTCTTT CASSGRDTNTEAFF
few TRBD1 TRBJ2-3 TRBV6-5 TGTGCCAGCAGTTTGCACAGGGGGCAAGATACGCAGTATTTT CASSLHRGQDTQYF
- TRBD2 TRBJ2-5 TRBV6-5 TGTGCCAGCAGTCCCACGACTAGCGGGGGAGCGACCCAGTACTTC CASSPTTSGGATQYF
once - TRBJ2-3 TRBV3-1/TRBV3-2 TGTGCCAGCAGCCAGGTACCTTCCAGAGATACGCAGTATTTT CASSQVPSRDTQYF
few - TRBJ1-5 TRBV29-1 TGCAGCGCCAAAAACGGGGGCAATCAGCCCCAGCATTTT CSAKNGGNQPQHF
- - TRBJ1-1 TRBV7-2 TGTGCCAGCAGACTACAGACAGGGAACACTGAAGCTTTCTTT CASRLQTGNTEAFF
- - TRBJ1-2 TRBV10-3 TGTGCCATCAGTCCAAACAGCTATGGCTACACCTTC CAISPNSYGYTF
once - TRBJ1-1 TRBV9 TGTGCCAGCAGCGTAGATCTAGGGGAAACTGAAGCTTTCTTT CASSVDLGETEAFF
- - TRBJ2-1 TRBV6-5 TGTGCCAGCAGTTACTCGGCTCACAATGAGCAGTTCTTC CASSYSAHNEQFF
- TRBD1 TRBJ1-1 TRBV30 TGTGCCTGGAACGGACAGGGGTGGACTGAAGCTTTCTTT CAWNGQGWTEAFF
- - TRBJ1-2 TRBV12-3/TRBV12-4 TGTGCCAGCAGTAAAGGACACCTATCGGGCTACACCTTC CASSKGHLSGYTF
- TRBD1 TRBJ1-5 TRBV7-2 TGTGCCAGCAGCCAAAGGACAGGGGTTGATCGCAATCAGCCCCAGCATTTT CASSQRTGVDRNQPQHF
- TRBD1 TRBJ2-3 TRBV7-9 TGTGCCAGCAGCTTACGGACAGGGAGCACAGATACGCAGTATTTT CASSLRTGSTDTQYF
- TRBD1 TRBJ2-7 TRBV29-1 TGCAGCGCGACGGGACAGGGGGCGTGGGAGCAGTACTTC CSATGQGAWEQYF
- TRBD1 TRBJ2-2 TRBV9 TGTGCCAGCACGGCCGGACAGGGGAACACCGGGGAGCTGTTTTTT CASTAGQGNTGELFF
few - TRBJ2-1 TRBV6-1 TGTGCCAGCAGTGAAGCCTCCGTACTAGCTCAGAATGAGCAGTTCTTC CASSEASVLAQNEQFF
- - TRBJ1-6 TRBV7-2 TGTGCCAGCAGCTTAGTTTCAGACGGGTCACCCCTCCACTTT CASSLVSDGSPLHF
- - TRBJ2-3 TRBV11-2 TGTGCCAGCAGCTCTGGCACAGATACGCAGTATTTT CASSSGTDTQYF
once - TRBJ1-4 TRBV4-3 TGCGCCAGCAGCCAGGCCTTCCTTGACAGGTTTAATGAAAAACTGTTTTTT CASSQAFLDRFNEKLFF
- TRBD2 TRBJ2-3 TRBV30 TGTGCCTGGCTCATGAGCGGGGGGCACAACCTCACACCGTATTTT CAWLMSGGHNLTPYF
- - TRBJ2-2 TRBV5-1 TGCGCCAGCAGCAACCCCCGGGGGTCCGGGGAGCTGTTTTTT CASSNPRGSGELFF
- - TRBJ1-6 TRBV21-1 TGTGCCAGCAGCAAAGAAGAAGGGGCTTTCCTTAATTCACCCCTCCACTTT CASSKEEGAFLNSPLHF
- TRBD1 TRBJ2-3 TRBV9 TGTGCCAGCAGCGTAGCCCCGGGACAGGGCGGCACAGATACGCAGTATTTT CASSVAPGQGGTDTQYF
- - TRBJ1-2 TRBV5-5 TGTGCCAGCAGGGAATTTGCGGAGGACGCTCTGGGCTACACCTTC CASREFAEDALGYTF
few TRBD1 TRBJ1-6 TRBV4-1 TGCGCCAGCAGCCATACCGGGACAGGGGTTTATTCACCCCTCCACTTT CASSHTGTGVYSPLHF
- TRBD1 TRBJ2-3 TRBV3-1/TRBV3-2 TGTGCCAGCAGCCAAGATGCAGTACAGGGGTGGACAGATACGCAGTATTTT CASSQDAVQGWTDTQYF
- - TRBJ1-4 TRBV5-1 TGCGCCAGCAGCTCAGATGGGAGTTCAGTCGAAAAACTGTTTTTT CASSSDGSSVEKLFF
few - TRBJ1-1 TRBV29-1 TGCAGCGCCCGGGGGGCAGAGAACACTGAAGCTTTCTTT CSARGAENTEAFF
- - TRBJ2-1 TRBV4-1 TGCGCCAGCAGCCAAGATCGGACTGCACCTTACAATGAGCAGTTCTTC CASSQDRTAPYNEQFF
- - TRBJ1-2 TRBV27 TGTGCCAGCAGTTTATCCGGCAGGGGTGGTGGCTACACCTTC CASSLSGRGGGYTF
- TRBD2 TRBJ2-1 TRBV7-9 TGTGCCAGCAGCTTACTCGGGGGGGCGTGGAATGAGCAGTTCTTC CASSLLGGAWNEQFF
once - TRBJ1-6 TRBV7-2 TGTGCCAGCAGGAATCTTTCAGGGGCCCCTAATTCACCCCTCCACTTT CASRNLSGAPNSPLHF
- TRBD1 TRBJ2-5 TRBV2 TGTGCCAGCCAGGGACAGATACAAGAGACCCAGTACTTC CASQGQIQETQYF
- TRBD1 TRBJ1-1 TRBV29-1 TGCAGCGTTGCCTCGACAGGGATGAACACTGAAGCTTTCTTT CSVASTGMNTEAFF
- - TRBJ2-5 TRBV4-3 TGCGCCAGCAGCCAAGTTAGCCGAGAGACCCAGTACTTC CASSQVSRETQYF
- TRBD1 TRBJ1-2 TRBV6-5 TGTGCCAGCAGTTCCCCCGAACGGCCAGGGGGTTATGGCTACACCTTC CASSSPERPGGYGYTF
- TRBD1 TRBJ2-7 TRBV6-5 TGTGCCAGCAGTCTACGGGACAGCCACGAGCAGTACTTC CASSLRDSHEQYF
once - TRBJ1-1 TRBV3-1/TRBV3-2 TGTGCCAGCAGCCAAACAACAGGGAACACTGAAGCTTTCTTT CASSQTTGNTEAFF
- - TRBJ1-6 TRBV11-2 TGTGCCAGCAGCTCCCGAACAGGGTGGGGTTCACCCCTCCACTTT CASSSRTGWGSPLHF
- - TRBJ2-3 TRBV7-3 TGTGCCAGCAGCTTAGATGCGACAAGCACAGATACGCAGTATTTT CASSLDATSTDTQYF
few - TRBJ1-2 TRBV25-1 TGTGCCAGCAGTGCCCCGGACAGTTACGGAGGCTACACCTTC CASSAPDSYGGYTF
- TRBD1 TRBJ2-2 TRBV7-6 TGTGCCAGCAGCCCCGGACAGGGGGGCGTGACCGGGGAGCTGTTTTTT CASSPGQGGVTGELFF
few TRBD1 TRBJ1-2 TRBV10-2 TGCGCCAGCACCGAAAACCCGGGACAGGATATTTCGGGCTACACCTTC CASTENPGQDISGYTF